The present T cell receptor (beta chain) was sequenced within a study of T cell responses to AZD1222 COVID-19 vaccine. Across the study: Second doses were pooled across both intervals (about 4 or about 12 weeks). Overall study findings and caveats: All repertoire sampling was performed exclusively after the peak T cell response. Clonal diversity may have been underestimated in mostly white British donors.

This CDR3 spans 16 amino acids. The germline V gene encodes CDR1 LGHDT and CDR2 YNNKEL (reference sequence). V dropped 4 bases and J dropped 0; count of bases not matched to a gene: 7. With respect to this clone: Its antigen is not known.

TCRdb's table, derived via immunoSEQ multiplex PCR, lists solely in-frame clones and lacks some. The sample holds around 200,000 clones; 88% are singletons and the top ten take approximately 0.49%. V usage is TRBV3-1 (or the pseudogene TRBV3-2) and J usage is TRBJ2-5; the match to TRBD1 covers 8 bases. This TCR came from an adult in good health. Here the sequenced sample was peripheral blood, taken on day 0 of AZD1222 vaccination. This chain's CDR3 is CASSPSGGGYQETQYF. The CDR3 bases are TGTGCCAGCAGCCCATCAGGGGGCGGGTACCAAGAGACCCAGTACTTC.